The 21 T cell receptor beta chains presented below share a single source sample, sequenced in a study of T cell changes during pregnancy in multiple sclerosis. TCRdb's table, derived via immunoSEQ multiplex PCR, lists solely in-frame clones and lacks some. The repertoire holds roughly 30,000 clones, with about 92% as singletons. The sample in question was CD8+ T cells from peripheral blood mononuclear cells, obtained in the first trimester of pregnancy. The receptor set was obtained from a female donor with multiple sclerosis, enrolled in a pregnancy study.

This chain connects TRBV7-9 to TRBJ1-1, with D unresolved. This CDR3 has 13 residues. Germline V gene sequence: CDR1 SEHNR, CDR2 FQNEAQ (reference sequence). V lost 5 bases to trimming and J lost 5 bases, with 12 bases between them. The CDR3 DNA reads TGTGCCAGCAGCCCTCCGTTTTTAACTGAAGCTTTCTTT. Protein product: CASSPPFLTEAFF.

The chain joins TRBV28 to TRBJ1-5; no definite D call. Trimming pared 4 bases from V and 7 bases from J, leaving 20 bases between. Germline V gene sequence: CDR1 MDHEN, CDR2 SYDVKM. The CDR3 covers 16 residues. The CDR3 DNA reads TGTGCCAGCAGTTCTTTCAGGCCTCCAAACGGACAGCCCCAGCATTTT. This translates into CASSSFRPPNGQPQHF. The full variable domain, rest sourced from reference TRBV28 and TRBJ1-5, is DVKVTQSSRYLVKRTGEKVFLECVQDMDHENMFWYRQDPGLGLRLIYFSYDVKMKEKGDIPEGYSVSREKKERFSLILESASTNQTSMYLCASSSFRPPNGQPQHFGDGTRLSIL.

V gene TRBV27 combines with J gene TRBJ1-2; 8 bases map to TRBD1. CDR1 and CDR2 from the germline V gene are MNHEY and SMNVEV (reference sequence). V dropped 6 bases and J dropped 4; count of bases not matched to a gene: 4. The CDR3 is made up of 13 amino acids. The CDR3 spells CASREGQAYGYTF. The CDR3 nucleotides read TGTGCCAGCAGAGAGGGACAGGCCTATGGCTACACCTTC.

The rearrangement joins TRBV5-6 to TRBJ2-1, with 14 bases that match TRBD2. CDR3 size: 15 residues. Germline loops: CDR1 SGHDT, CDR2 YYEEEE. The J segment lost 9 bases and the V segment lost 4 bases, leaving 6 bases of the junction unmatched. In DNA, the CDR3 is TGTGCCAGCAGCCTGGGACTAGCGGGAGACTTTGAGCAGTTCTTC. Amino acids: CASSLGLAGDFEQFF.

This chain connects TRBV7-8 to TRBJ2-3; no clear D. The CDR3 extends over 19 amino acids. V lost 1 base to trimming and J lost 1 base, with 21 bases between them. The V gene's germline CDR1 is SGHVS and CDR2 FQNEAQ. In DNA, the CDR3 is TGTGCCAGCAGCTTAGTCCCGGGTGCTGAATATGTCGGCACAGATACGCAGTATTTT. This encodes CASSLVPGAEYVGTDTQYF.

The V and J genes are TRBV19 and TRBJ2-3; 12 positions match TRBD2. Germline V gene lookup returns CDR1 LNHDA and CDR2 SQIVND (reference sequence). The CDR3 sequence is 18 residues long. Trimming at V came to 3 bases and at J to 0 bases, leaving 7 bases not matched to a gene. The CDR3: CASSIGLAGGPSTDTQYF. CDR3 nucleotide sequence: TGTGCCAGTAGTATTGGTCTAGCGGGAGGGCCTAGCACAGATACGCAGTATTTT.

V is TRBV6-5 and J is TRBJ2-7; a weak D match, TRBD2 (5 bases). The CDR3 runs 16 residues. Per germline, CDR1 MNHEY and CDR2 SVGAGI. V was pared by 4 bases and J by 2 bases, with 18 bases between. The DNA for the CDR3 is TGTGCCAGCAGTTCAGGCGTGGGAGATCAACCCTACGAGCAGTACTTC. It translates to CASSSGVGDQPYEQYF.

The rearrangement uses TRBV9 and TRBJ2-7; TRBD1 matches at 8 bases. The V gene's germline CDR1 is SGDLS and CDR2 YYNGEE. The CDR3 sequence is 15 residues long. The V segment lost 0 bases and the J segment 2 bases; nucleotides outside the gene matches: 4. In DNA, the CDR3 is TGTGCCAGCAGCGTAGGACAGGGGATGGCCTACGAGCAGTACTTC. It is translated as CASSVGQGMAYEQYF. Looking up the rest from reference TRBV9 and TRBJ2-7 gives the full variable domain: DSGVTQTPKHLITATGQRVTLRCSPRSGDLSVYWYQQSLDQGLQFLIQYYNGEERAKGNILERFSAQQFPDLHSELNLSSLELGDSALYFCASSVGQGMAYEQYFGPGTRLTVT.

The V and J genes are TRBV28 and TRBJ1-2; tentative D call: TRBD1 (6 bases). This CDR3 region has 14 residues. In germline, CDR1 is MDHEN, CDR2 SYDVKM. V was clipped by 6 bases and J by 4 bases, with 15 bases between them. Here the CDR3 reads CASRKQGEGYGYTF. The CDR3 nucleotides read TGTGCCAGCAGAAAACAGGGTGAGGGCTATGGCTACACCTTC.

This chain links TRBV5-6 with TRBJ2-2, with no clear D. The CDR3 is 14 residues long. Germline V lookup: CDR1 SGHDT, CDR2 YYEEEE. The germline V and J ends were trimmed by 1 base and 7 bases, with 11 bases remaining between them. The DNA for the CDR3 is TGTGCCAGCAGCTTGTATAGGCCTAGCGGGGAGCTGTTTTTT. Amino acids: CASSLYRPSGELFF.

The chain combines TRBV10-2 with TRBJ2-7, with TRBD1 matching over 11 bases. CDR1 is WSHSY, CDR2 SAAADI, per germline. The CDR3 has 13 amino acids. V lost 10 bases to trimming and J lost 2 bases; unmatched junction nucleotides: 4. For the CDR3, the DNA is TGCGCCACGGCGGGACAGGGGGCCTACGAGCAGTACTTC. Protein sequence: CATAGQGAYEQYF.

The chain has TRBV28 and TRBJ2-4; the D gene is possibly TRBD2 (6 bases). The V end was cut by 7 bases, the J end by 4 bases, with 14 bases between. The CDR3 consists of 14 residues. The V gene's germline CDR1 is MDHEN and CDR2 SYDVKM. The DNA of the CDR3 is TGTGCCAGCAACTACGGGGGTCGAAAAAACATTCAGTACTTC. It specifies CASNYGGRKNIQYF.

J is TRBJ2-2 and V is TRBV23-1, with 11 bases fitting TRBD2. TRBV23-1 is an ORF; its function is uncertain. CDR3 length: 17 residues. V lost 3 bases, J lost 1 base, and 4 bases stayed unmatched. For the CDR3, the DNA is TGCGCCAGCAGTCACCCTAGCGGGAGGAAGAACACCGGGGAGCTGTTTTTT. Its protein is CASSHPSGRKNTGELFF.

Only one count was recorded for this clone. The V call is TRBV19, the J call TRBJ1-5, with D possibly being TRBD1 (5 bases). This CDR3 has 22 amino acids. The V end lost 10 bases, the J end lost 2 bases, and 39 bases lay between the germline ends. Germline-derived CDR1 and CDR2 are LNHDA and SQIVND (reference sequence). The CDR3 here is CATHGSGRFRDPRGGGNQPQHF. In DNA, the CDR3 is TGTGCCACCCATGGCTCAGGGCGATTCCGGGACCCACGAGGCGGGGGCAATCAGCCCCAGCATTTT.

The V call is TRBV4-2, the J call TRBJ2-7, with 11 bases lining up with TRBD2. The CDR3 totals 17 residues. V was pared by 1 base and J by 3 bases, with 8 bases of the junction left unmatched. Germline values: CDR1 LGHNA, CDR2 YNFKEQ. The chain's CDR3 is CASSQGLAGSIYYEQYF. In DNA form, the CDR3 reads TGTGCCAGCAGCCAAGGACTAGCGGGATCGATATACTACGAGCAGTACTTC.

The gene calls are TRBV6-5 and TRBJ2-7; no clear D. Trimming left V 5 bases short and J 0 bases short, with 14 bases between. CDR3 length equals 15 residues. Germline V lookup: CDR1 MNHEY, CDR2 SVGAGI. Here the CDR3 reads CASSPYLELSYEQYF. As DNA, the CDR3 is TGTGCCAGCAGTCCGTACTTAGAGCTCTCCTACGAGCAGTACTTC.

The gene calls are TRBV4-1 and TRBJ2-7; 7 nucleotides agree with TRBD1. This CDR3 is built from 16 residues. Germline trimming cut 3 bases from V and 0 bases from J; bases unmatched to any gene: 8. The germline V gene encodes CDR1 MGHRA and CDR2 YSYEKL. CDR3 coding DNA: TGCGCCAGCAGCCATGACCCGGACAGGAGCTCCTACGAGCAGTACTTC. Residues: CASSHDPDRSSYEQYF.

The chain uses TRBV5-1 and TRBJ2-5; the D is unclear. Per the germline V gene, CDR1 is SGHRS and CDR2 is YFSETQ. The germline V and J ends were trimmed by 0 bases and 2 bases, with 8 bases remaining between them. The CDR3 runs to 14 residues. The CDR3 nucleotides read TGCGCCAGCAGCTTGGCAGGTCAGCAAGAGACCCAGTACTTC. Residues: CASSLAGQQETQYF.

This chain uses TRBV28 with TRBJ2-2; 10 bases match TRBD2. Unmatched junction bases numbered 13, after V lost 2 bases and J lost 4 bases. This CDR3 is built from 19 residues. Germline V lookup: CDR1 MDHEN, CDR2 SYDVKM. The CDR3 DNA reads TGTGCCAGCAGTTTAGATCCCAGTACGCTAGCGGGAGTCACCGGGGAGCTGTTTTTT. Amino acid sequence: CASSLDPSTLAGVTGELFF.

The CDR3: CASSQVEDRPYEQYF. DNA for the CDR3: TGCGCCAGCAGCCAAGTGGAGGACAGACCCTACGAGCAGTACTTC. The rearrangement joins TRBV4-1 to TRBJ2-5; perhaps TRBD1 as D (6 bases). The J call may be in error: the DNA end matches TRBJ2-7 better. This CDR3 has 15 amino acids. CDR1 is MGHRA and CDR2 is YSYEKL in the germline V gene.

This clone was seen just once. This rearrangement joins TRBV14 to TRBJ2-1; 10 nucleotides align to TRBD2. The CDR3 has 16 amino acids. The junction had 11 bases not matched to a gene; V was cut back by 0 bases and J by 12 bases. In germline, CDR1 is SGHDN, CDR2 FVKESK. Here the CDR3 DNA reads TGTGCCAGCAGCCAAGAGTTAGCGGGAGGATTTAGCGTGCAGTTCTTC. As protein: CASSQELAGGFSVQFF.